A selection of T cell receptor beta chains follows, all from one sample in a study of blood T cell repertoires in COVID-19. Sequenced by immunoSEQ multiplex PCR; TCRdb stores in-frame clones only, minus some. The sample includes fewer than 200,000 clones, around 73% of them seen just once. Sequencing was carried out using PBMCs or T cells enriched from blood (not recorded which). Source of these receptors: a woman in her forties or fifties who had recovered from COVID-19. CDR3s include the opening cysteine and the closing phenylalanine or tryptophan. A D gene is named only where the DNA matches it firmly.

12,TRBV12-5,TRBJ2-7,-,CASGFPPDEQYF,TGTGCTAGTGGTTTCCCCCCAGACGAGCAGTACTTC
17,TRBV27,TRBJ1-5,-,CASSLVYPGLGNQPQHF,TGTGCCAGCAGTTTAGTTTACCCGGGTCTGGGCAATCAGCCCCAGCATTTT
15,TRBV11-1,TRBJ2-1,-,CASSLASGSYNEQFF,TGTGCCAGCAGCTTAGCTTCGGGTTCCTACAATGAGCAGTTCTTC
13,TRBV19,TRBJ2-7,TRBD2,CASRTMGGSEQYF,TGTGCCAGTAGAACAATGGGGGGGTCCGAGCAGTACTTC
15,TRBV18,TRBJ1-6,TRBD1,CASSPRQGYNSPLHF,TGTGCCAGCTCACCTCGACAGGGCTATAATTCACCCCTCCACTTT
16,TRBV7-2,TRBJ2-2,TRBD2,CASSRRGEGVTGELFF,TGTGCCAGCAGCCGTCGCGGGGAGGGAGTCACCGGGGAGCTGTTTTTT
14,TRBV28,TRBJ1-2,TRBD1,CASIGWDRGGGYTF,TGTGCCAGCATCGGGTGGGACAGGGGGGGTGGCTACACCTTC
14,TRBV10-3,TRBJ1-3,TRBD1,CAIRGGGSGNTIYF,TGTGCCATCAGAGGGGGCGGCTCTGGAAACACCATATATTTT
16,TRBV18,TRBJ2-3,-,CASSPQRGSAGGTQYF,TGTGCCAGCTCACCACAGAGGGGCAGCGCCGGGGGTACGCAGTATTTT
12,TRBV28,TRBJ2-3,TRBD2,CASSFGLAGRYF,TGTGCCAGCAGTTTTGGACTAGCGGGAAGGTATTTT
16,TRBV21-1,TRBJ2-1,-,CASSKGSTTSVYEQFF,TGTGCCAGCAGCAAAGGGAGTACTACTAGCGTCTATGAGCAGTTCTTC
14,TRBV27,TRBJ1-2,TRBD1,CASSHRGRRGGYTF,TGTGCCAGCAGTCACAGGGGGCGTAGAGGAGGCTACACCTTC